This entry lists 27 T cell receptor beta chains sequenced from one sample in a study of beta chain features in type 1 diabetes. Expressed TCRB transcripts were sequenced after all isolated RNA was converted to cDNA. Here immunoSEQ multiplex PCR was the method, and the copy in TCRdb shows in-frame clones only, minus some. The data hold hundreds of thousands of clones, with about an eighth observed a single time. The antigens for these receptors are not known. Study findings and constraints: Type 1 diabetes patients had moderately but significantly shorter TCRB CDR3s in all four CD4+ subsets.

The sample taken for sequencing was naive CD4+ T cells from blood. Receptors originate from a man younger than 35 with type 1 diabetes.

The CDR3 nucleotides are TGCAGCGTTGAAGATCAACAGGGCTCTGAAGCTTTCTTT. This encodes CSVEDQQGSEAFF. This chain links TRBV29-1 with TRBJ1-1; possibly TRBD1 for D (6 bases). Germline V gene lookup returns CDR1 SQVTM and CDR2 ANQGSEA. V gave up 0 bases and J gave up 6 bases, with 11 bases separating them. CDR3 length equals 13 residues.

The chain has TRBV7-2 and TRBJ2-7, with D tentatively TRBD1 (5 bases). The CDR3 extends over 14 amino acids. Trimming stripped 3 bases from V and 1 base from J, with 10 bases between. CDR1 and CDR2 (germline): SGHTA, FQGNSA. The CDR3 loop is CASSFDQGSYEQYF. For the CDR3, the DNA is TGTGCCAGCAGCTTTGATCAGGGTTCCTACGAGCAGTACTTC.

There are a few counts of this clone. The rearrangement links TRBV10-2 to TRBJ2-3; TRBD2 aligns across 9 bases. Germline V gene lookup returns CDR1 WSHSY and CDR2 SAAADI. The CDR3 has 17 amino acids. V lost 6 bases and J lost 5; bases outside the gene matches: 15. Written as DNA, the CDR3 is TGCGCCAGCAGGAGGGTAGCGGGAGTGAGGAGAGGAGATACGCAGTATTTT. The encoded protein is CASRRVAGVRRGDTQYF.

This clone was found a few times. The chain joins TRBV7-9 to TRBJ2-1, with TRBD2 matching 9 bases. Trimming removed 2 bases from V and 8 bases from J; junction bases left unmatched: 7. Germline CDR1 SEHNR, CDR2 FQNEAQ (reference sequence). The CDR3 is 15 amino acids. CDR3 loop: CASSLNSGSRDEQFF. CDR3 nucleotides: TGTGCCAGCAGCTTAAATAGCGGGAGTAGGGATGAGCAGTTCTTC.

The chain links TRBV19 to TRBJ2-7; 7 bases agree with TRBD1. Losses at the gene ends were 5 bases for V and 3 bases for J; bases not matched to a gene: 4. This CDR3 contains 13 residues. Germline CDR1 and CDR2: LNHDA and SQIVND (reference sequence). The CDR3 spells CASSQGQIYEQYF. The DNA for the CDR3 is TGTGCCAGTAGTCAGGGACAGATCTACGAGCAGTACTTC.

The chain links TRBV30 to TRBJ2-7; 8 nucleotides line up with TRBD2. The CDR3 totals 15 residues. After removal of 4 bases from V and 6 bases from J, the junction contained 14 bases not matched to a gene. CDR1 and CDR2 (germline): GTSNPN, SVGIG (reference sequence). CDR3 coding DNA: TGTGCCTGGAATCCAGTCCTAGCGGGCCCTCTCGAGCAGTACTTC. It translates to CAWNPVLAGPLEQYF. The entire variable domain, with the rest obtained from reference TRBV30 and TRBJ2-7, is as follows: SQTIHQWPATLVQPVGSPLSLECTVEGTSNPNLYWYRQAAGRGLQLLFYSVGIGQISSEVPQNLSASRPQDRQFILSSKKLLLSDSGFYLCAWNPVLAGPLEQYFGPGTRLTVT.

This clone showed up just a few times. The V gene is TRBV10-3, the J gene TRBJ1-1; a possible D gene is TRBD1 (5 bases). The CDR3 is 14 residues long. Looked up from germline, CDR1 is ENHRY and CDR2 is SYGVKD. Trimming left V 3 bases short and J 5 bases short, with 13 bases between. CDR3 sequence: CAISDQGGMTEAFF. Written as DNA, the CDR3 is TGTGCCATCAGTGACCAGGGAGGTATGACTGAAGCTTTCTTT.

In the case of this clone: Relative to the germline gene, one junction end is altered; a read error may explain this. The chain carries TRBV7-2 and TRBJ2-6; D is unclear. This CDR3 is 13 amino acids long. Germline V lookup: CDR1 SGHTA, CDR2 FQGNSA. The CDR3: CASSSLGPNVLTF. In nucleotides, the CDR3 is TGTGCCAGCAGCTCCCTTGGGCCCAACGTCCTGACTTTC.

This clone has just a few counts. The chain employs TRBV25-1 and TRBJ2-5; no reliable D call. V was clipped by 1 base and J by 4 bases, with 13 bases between them. The CDR3 consists of 15 residues. CDR1 is MGHDK, CDR2 SYGVNS, per germline. The CDR3 spells CASSESRVVAETQYF. The CDR3 nucleotides read TGTGCCAGCAGTGAATCACGGGTTGTAGCAGAGACCCAGTACTTC.

This chain uses TRBV5-1 with TRBJ2-7; the D gene is possibly TRBD2 (5 bases). The length of the CDR3 is 14 residues. V was shortened by 0 bases and J by 3 bases, with 10 bases between the two germline ends. CDR1 SGHRS and CDR2 YFSETQ come from the germline V gene. CDR3 coding DNA: TGCGCCAGCAGCTTGGAATATGAGGGCTACGAGCAGTACTTC. Translated: CASSLEYEGYEQYF.

The chain recombines TRBV23-1 with TRBJ1-2; maybe TRBD1 (5 bases). TRBV23-1 is an open reading frame, and its role is uncertain. The CDR3 contains 15 residues. The V and J ends lost 10 bases and 3 bases respectively, with 21 bases between them. CDR3 sequence: CAKVNPGTPYYGYTF. The CDR3 coding sequence is TGCGCCAAAGTTAACCCCGGGACGCCCTACTATGGCTACACCTTC.

Comment on this clone: Other DNA variants within this sample encode the same CDR3. This chain links TRBV20-1 with TRBJ2-7; D call uncertain. CDR3 length: 11 amino acids. Germline CDR1 reads DFQATT; CDR2 reads SNEGSKA (reference sequence). V dropped 5 bases and J dropped 6 bases, with 11 bases sitting between them. The CDR3 protein is CSAPLRGEQYF. Here the CDR3 DNA reads TGCAGTGCTCCTCTCCGTGGCGAGCAGTACTTC.

The genes are TRBV4-2 and TRBJ1-2; a possible D gene is TRBD1 (5 bases). V gave up 4 bases and J gave up 2 bases, with 20 bases separating them. CDR1 is LGHNA and CDR2 is YNFKEQ in the germline V gene. The CDR3 runs to 17 residues. As DNA, the CDR3 is TGTGCCAGCAGCCCCCCAGTGACGGACAACTTAAACTATGGCTACACCTTC. Amino acid sequence: CASSPPVTDNLNYGYTF.

This clone was recorded a few times. J is TRBJ1-2 and V is TRBV2; D call uncertain. Germline V gene data show CDR1 as SNHLY and CDR2 as FYNNEI. V was pared by 3 bases and J by 6 bases, with 11 bases between. The CDR3 contains 13 residues. Here the CDR3 DNA reads TGTGCCAGCAGTGATGTGCGGGGAAATGGCTACACCTTC. This encodes CASSDVRGNGYTF.

The chain has TRBV4-1 and TRBJ2-2; a possible D gene is TRBD1 (6 bases). The CDR3 totals 17 residues. V was pared by 0 bases and J by 8 bases, with 19 bases between. Germline-derived CDR1 and CDR2 are MGHRA and YSYEKL. The CDR3 here is CASSQESWDTVTGELFF. CDR3 DNA: TGCGCCAGCAGCCAAGAGAGTTGGGACACCGTCACGGGGGAGCTGTTTTTT.

The rearrangement uses TRBV10-3 and TRBJ2-7; TRBD1 or TRBD2 may be the D gene (6 bases each). V lost 6 bases to trimming and J lost 2 bases, with 20 bases between them. Germline CDR1 ENHRY, CDR2 SYGVKD. The CDR3 length is 16 residues. CDR3 sequence (DNA): TGTGCCATCAGCCTTACGCAGGGGACTCGCGCCTACGAGCAGTACTTC. Its protein product is CAISLTQGTRAYEQYF.

This clone was picked up a small number of times. The chain uses TRBV7-9 and TRBJ1-5, with unresolved D. The CDR3 consists of 15 residues. V gave up 0 bases and J gave up 3 bases, with 9 bases separating them. Germline CDR1 is SEHNR and CDR2 is FQNEAQ (reference sequence). CDR3 nucleotides: TGTGCCAGCAGCTTAGCGGGTGACTTCAATCAGCCCCAGCATTTT. Amino acid sequence: CASSLAGDFNQPQHF.

This clone was seen a handful of times. The chain is built from TRBV7-2 and TRBJ2-5; TRBD2 is a possible D gene (6 bases). Germline loops: CDR1 SGHTA, CDR2 FQGNSA. Trimming left V 4 bases short and J 3 bases short, with 12 bases between. The CDR3 has 14 amino acids. The CDR3 sequence is CASSSMGGEETQYF. The CDR3 DNA reads TGTGCCAGCAGCTCAATGGGCGGGGAAGAGACCCAGTACTTC.

This clone was recorded a few times. The chain uses TRBV9 and TRBJ1-1; tentatively, D is TRBD1 (6 bases). Germline V gene data show CDR1 as SGDLS and CDR2 as YYNGEE. V dropped 0 bases and J dropped 4 bases, with 7 bases sitting between them. This CDR3 contains 13 residues. CDR3 amino acids: CASSVVGATEAFF. Here the CDR3 DNA reads TGTGCCAGCAGCGTAGTGGGGGCCACTGAAGCTTTCTTT.

The V and J genes are TRBV13 and TRBJ1-4, with no clear D. Between the trimmed V and J ends, which lost 2 bases and 10 bases, there was a span of 17 bases. This CDR3 spans 15 amino acids. Germline lookup yields CDR1 PRHDT and CDR2 FYEKMQ (reference sequence). The DNA for the CDR3 is TGTGCCAGCAGCTTATCTGGCAGCAACACACGAAAACTGTTTTTT. Translation: CASSLSGSNTRKLFF.

This clone showed up just a few times. The rearrangement joins TRBV7-2 to TRBJ2-7; 13 bases agree with TRBD2. The CDR3 covers 16 residues. J lost 5 bases, V lost 5 bases, and 9 bases had no gene match. From germline, CDR1 is SGHTA and CDR2 FQGNSA. The CDR3 region has the DNA TGTGCCAGCAGCCCAGGACTAGCGGGGGCCTACCACGAGCAGTACTTC. Protein sequence: CASSPGLAGAYHEQYF.

This chain joins TRBV30 and TRBJ1-6, with D possibly matching TRBD1 (5 bases). Trimming removed 0 bases at V and 2 bases at J, with 11 bases between. CDR1 and CDR2 (germline): GTSNPN, SVGIG (reference sequence). This CDR3 contains 16 residues. As DNA, the CDR3 is TGTGCCTGGAGTGTATGGGGCACGGCCTATAATTCACCCCTCCACTTT. Protein: CAWSVWGTAYNSPLHF.

The rearrangement uses TRBV6-5 and TRBJ2-7; D perhaps matches TRBD1 (5 bases). The CDR3 is made up of 15 amino acids. Deletions cut 0 bases from V and 2 bases from J, with 11 bases between. Germline V CDR1 and CDR2: MNHEY, SVGAGI. CDR3 amino acids: CASSYSRGAAYEQYF. Here the CDR3 DNA reads TGTGCCAGCAGTTACTCAAGGGGCGCGGCCTACGAGCAGTACTTC.

This clone showed up just a few times. The V call is TRBV6-5, the J call TRBJ1-2, with D hard to call. The V end lost 0 bases, the J end lost 4 bases, and 12 bases lay between the germline ends. Germline V CDR1 and CDR2: MNHEY, SVGAGI. There are 15 residues in the CDR3. The DNA of the CDR3 is TGTGCCAGCAGTTACTCGATGGCCGGATCCTATGGCTACACCTTC. This translates into CASSYSMAGSYGYTF.

For the CDR3, the DNA is TGTGCCAGCAGGATCGACACACCCCAAGAGACCCAGTACTTC. Translated: CASRIDTPQETQYF. This chain uses TRBV5-4 with TRBJ2-5; no clear D gene. The V end lost 5 bases, the J end lost 1 base, and 12 bases lay between the germline ends. CDR3 length: 14 amino acids. CDR1 is SGHNT, CDR2 YYREEE, per germline (reference sequence).

The chain links TRBV30 to TRBJ1-3, with no clear D. Trimming removed 4 bases at V and 5 bases at J, with 12 bases between. Per germline, CDR1 GTSNPN and CDR2 SVGIG (reference sequence). This CDR3 is 13 amino acids long. CDR3 region: CAWNGLRRNTIYF. In DNA form, the CDR3 reads TGTGCCTGGAATGGTCTCCGGCGAAACACCATATATTTT.

The chain carries TRBV28 and TRBJ2-7; the match to TRBD2 covers 10 bases. Germline-derived CDR1 and CDR2 are MDHEN and SYDVKM. CDR3 length equals 15 residues. The J segment lost 3 bases and the V segment lost 6 bases, leaving 8 bases of the junction unmatched. The CDR3 DNA reads TGTGCCAGCAGCCCCGGGACTAGCGTGAACTACGAGCAGTACTTC. Translating gives CASSPGTSVNYEQYF.